Below are 2 T cell receptor beta chains sequenced from a single sample in a study of metastatic and nonmetastatic thyroid tumors. Every patient underwent thyroid surgery untreated. TCRdb re-called the PCR reads via MiXCR. The profile shows about 21,000 clones, about 31% of them singletons. Sample: adjacent normal tissue. The receptors shown here come from a female donor with papillary thyroid cancer or a benign thyroid nodule (not recorded which). Some clones in this sample may be carry-over from other donors' samples.

This clone was observed a handful of times. The chain employs TRBV6-1 and TRBJ1-1; 7 bases are shared with TRBD1. The trim removed 6 bases at V and 6 bases at J, leaving 10 bases unmatched. Germline V lookup: CDR1 MNHNS, CDR2 SASEGT. The CDR3 has 14 residues. In nucleotides, the CDR3 is TGTGCCAGCAGCTTTATGGCCAGGGGGGCTGAAGCTTTCTTT. It yields the protein CASSFMARGAEAFF.

This chain uses TRBV2 with TRBJ2-3, with 7 bases identical to TRBD2. Germline lookup yields CDR1 SNHLY and CDR2 FYNNEI. The CDR3 is made up of 13 amino acids. Germline trimming cut 6 bases from V and 6 bases from J; bases unmatched to any gene: 6. CDR3 nucleotide sequence: TGTGCCAGCAGGGGAGGGAGGTGGGATACGCAGTATTTT. Translating gives CASRGGRWDTQYF.